This entry is about one T cell receptor (beta chain). This clone was seen a handful of times. What this receptor recognizes is not known. Base qualities are not provided; no much larger clone lies one nucleotide away. The record originates from a study of cytomegalovirus exposure and HLA in healthy donors (dated by TCRdb to 2016 to 2017). In the study overall: An earlier analysis of roughly 500 of the donors reported approximately 300 Gb of sequence data and approximately 110 million unique TCR beta sequences from roughly 180 million T cells. A separate validation cohort of about 110 different subjects was used in addition to the approximately 700-subject first cohort. Donor age, sex, ethnicity and CMV serostatus were compiled alongside the repertoire data. Typing coverage varied by locus: roughly 620-640 donors for A, B, C, DRB1 and DQB1; 522 for DQA1; nearly 610 for DPA1; 400 to 480 for DPB1. All discovery cohort repertoires had been generated using a single sequencing platform. To study patterns of TCR occurrence, a later analysis re-analyzed previously published TCR beta repertoires from several hundred donors and added high-resolution HLA genotyping. The genetic ancestry cluster associated with self-reported Caucasian donors included around 76% of the roughly 380 genotyped donors. The study combined high-throughput TCR immunosequencing, statistical association of individual TCRs with disease status, and machine learning to predict cytomegalovirus infection status. A handful of DR-DQ haplotypes were handled as single units for association and clustering because linkage in the cohort was strong. Rather than drawing on any new phenotypic data, the later analysis identified candidate immune exposures from TCR beta sequences and the way those sequences occurred across donors. Roughly 300 gigabases of sequencing data and roughly 81 million unique TCR sequences made up an early release that covered over 550 HLA-typed donors. The T cell repertoires of 666 subjects were profiled by immunosequencing and related to cytomegalovirus serostatus. Among over 350 genotyped donors of the cohort, an average of about 240,000 unique TCR beta nucleotide sequences were sequenced per donor, about a sixth of them non-productive. To decide whether each TCR beta V gene segment behaved as functional or pseudogenic, an earlier analysis of over 500 of the donors relied on high-throughput TCR beta sequencing. A later genetic analysis took genome-wide SNP genotypes for about 55% of the 666 donors and used that subset as a discovery cohort. The study aimed to test whether cataloging public T cell receptors could reveal signatures of past pathogen exposure. HLA typing included class I and class II loci at four-digit resolution. Results and caveats for the whole study, not just this receptor: Linkage disequilibrium might explain the correlated functional status among segregating V segments, but an unknown experimental factor could not be excluded. Because some donors lacked HLA typing at each locus, the association tests relied only on the typed subset. V-gene and J-gene trimming of TCR beta chains was associated with a missense DCLRE1C variant in a later genetic analysis, and the association was replicated in an independent cohort. A later analysis associated about 17,000 TCR beta sequences with specific HLA alleles at a false discovery rate of 0.05. In vitro tests confirmed that a few of the cytomegalovirus-associated TCR beta chains recognize cytomegalovirus antigens. The authors suggested that the approach could potentially be extended to other disease states and immunological phenotypes. Some IMGT-functional V segments, including TRBV6-2 and TRBV6-3, could not be distinguished by the 87-base-pair reads and were therefore excluded. The classifier was reported to diagnose cytomegalovirus status with high specificity and sensitivity in both the original cohort and the validation cohort. Compared with equally common non-associated chains, HLA-associated TCR beta chains in a later analysis were more clonally expanded and had lower generation probabilities. In a later analysis, several top co-occurrence clusters were reported to appear linked to parvovirus B19, influenza, CMV and Epstein-Barr virus. According to a later genetic analysis, donors in an Asian-associated ancestry cluster had fewer N-insertions in productive TCRs than the roughly 670-donor mean. According to a later analysis, TCR association rates differed among HLA loci, with DRB1 alleles showing the most associated TCRs and HLA-C alleles showing the fewest. Presence/absence analyses assumed roughly uniform sequencing depth across donors, an assumption that may not hold. A cluster of highly shared sequence variants was judged likely to represent a technical artifact of the sequencing pipeline. The only immune exposure information available for the cohort was CMV serostatus. A further reported finding was that TCR beta sequences accurately predicted the HLA-A and HLA-B alleles for most subjects in the first cohort. While some public TCRs were present in many individuals, most TCR sequences turned up only very rarely across donors. Over 15 rarely observed V segments, including chromosome 9 orphons, were excluded from the earlier analysis of some 590 of the donors because counts were too low. In an earlier analysis of 500 to 650 of the donors, most TCR beta V segments appeared in productive rearrangements about 87% or about 30% of the time, broadly matching IMGT annotations. The cohort was sequenced for TCR beta chains only, and without alpha or paired-chain data the features that could be detected were limited. Most CMV-associated TCR beta chains appeared to be HLA-restricted in a later analysis, and the HLA associations seemed to be driven largely by CMV exposure. When HLA alleles, especially DR and DQ, strongly co-occurred, TCR associations were difficult to assign to individual alleles. The study listed 150 to 200 TCR beta chains as associated with cytomegalovirus.

The cohort consisted of approximately 670 healthy bone marrow donors. At the time of sampling, all cohort members were nominally healthy, though unrecorded immune exposures were likely present. The donor was CMV seronegative and belonged to the group of 352 seronegative cohort members. Every donor gave a peripheral blood sample, and the peripheral blood mononuclear cells from that sample were used for TCR beta sequencing. Genomic DNA was extracted from the blood cell samples with the Qiagen DNeasy Blood Extraction Kit. The germline V gene encodes CDR1 SNHLY and CDR2 FYNNEI. V and J are trimmed by 6 bases and 1 base, and the gene matches miss 15 bases of the junction. From the cysteine up to the phenylalanine, the CDR3 has a length of 19 residues. Only the CDR3 part of the read is kept: 57 bases, read in frame from the first base. Receptor amplification or capture employed the immunoSEQ multiplex PCR assay. For the multiplex PCR, a mixture combining 60 forward primers for TCR Vbeta segments and 13 reverse primers for TCR Jbeta segments was used. The CDR3 region of rearranged TCR beta genes was amplified from genomic DNA with a multiplex PCR assay. Amplified TCR beta libraries were sequenced as 87-base-pair reads on the Illumina HiSeq System. Per the authors' processing: A later analysis tallied 80 million to 95 million unique TCR beta chains across the 666 repertoires, and around 12 million of those chains were shared by two or more donors. Raw reads were error-corrected and collapsed into unique sequences by a nearest-neighbor algorithm in which closely related sequences were merged to remove PCR and sequencing errors. V, D and J gene segments were assigned by aligning CDR3 sequences to IMGT reference sequences. Each retained sequence needed at least a six-nucleotide match to both a V gene segment and a J gene segment. A rearrangement was called productive if the CDR3 had no stop codons and remained in frame with V and J, and every other rearrangement was called non-productive. Following IMGT convention, CDR3 was defined as the stretch from the second conserved V-encoded cysteine to the conserved J-encoded phenylalanine. The earlier analysis of fewer than 700 of the donors excluded sequences that lacked an unambiguous match to a single V gene segment. In an earlier analysis of approximately 590 of the donors, a V segment was called functional when productive rearrangements were above 56.7%, and segregating when the standard deviation between donors exceeded 5%. A statistical classification framework was built for diagnosing cytomegalovirus status from the catalog of TCR beta chain sequences. V and J gene assignment, in a later analysis, came from comparing TCR nucleotide sequences with IMGT/GENE-DB human TR gene sequences. A later analysis assigned CDR3 sequences and most-parsimonious VDJ recombination scenarios with the TCRdist pipeline. In a later analysis, each TCR beta chain was defined by its CDR3 amino acid sequence together with its V-gene family, and reads without a unique V-gene family were excluded. To address suspected cross-contamination and a sequencing artifact, a later analysis removed 592 highly shared, low-generation-probability nucleotide sequences. In a later analysis, a clonal expansion index for each public chain was calculated from normalized within-repertoire ranks of inferred template counts. In a later analysis, generation probabilities were computed using a VDJ recombination model fitted to out-of-frame rearrangements, and the results were checked against IGoR. In a later analysis, hypergeometric tests were used to score TCR-TCR, TCR-HLA and TCR-CMV co-occurrence, with a repertoire-size bias correction applied to TCR pairs. A later analysis estimated false discovery rates by permuting HLA or CMV assignments 20 times. In a later analysis, co-occurring TCRs were grouped using DBSCAN, and TCRdist sequence similarity was added for clustering within HLA-allele-positive subsets. Repertoires with fewer than 30,000 or more than 120,000 public chains were left out of co-occurrence clustering, as were four to six repertoires with anomalous nucleotide sharing. TCRdb holds this immuneACCESS table with in-frame rearrangements only. Some clones are missing; in checked studies, unresolved V genes explain under half, and the rest has no known cause. D and trimming were read from the DNA, whereas the V and J calls and clone size are those reported in that table. Present in this sample are about 180,000 clones, less than 80% of which were seen just once. Together, the top ten hold 0.69% of the sample.

The V and J segments used are TRBV2 and TRBJ2-5; 12 bases in between match TRBD2. This clonotype was obtained from a woman in her forties in good health and CMV-seronegative. The sequencing input was PBMCs. The DNA sequence is given as TGTGCCAGCAGGGACGGGACTAGCGGGCCTAAGTGGGTCCAAGAGACCCAGTACTTC. Translation gives CASRDGTSGPKWVQETQYF.